This TCR beta chain was documented in a study of T cell changes during pregnancy in multiple sclerosis. TCRdb's table, derived via immunoSEQ multiplex PCR, lists solely in-frame clones and lacks some. The data hold 45,000 to 55,000 clones, with 88% observed a single time. The CDR3 spans 12 residues. V shed 3 bases and J shed 4 bases, with 9 bases lying between them. From germline, CDR1 is SQVTM and CDR2 ANQGSEA. The chain employs TRBV29-1 and TRBJ1-2; tentative D call: TRBD1 (6 bases). The sequences come from CD4+ T cells from peripheral blood mononuclear cells, collected in the second trimester of pregnancy. The source is a female donor with multiple sclerosis, enrolled in a pregnancy study. The CDR3 region is CSVDPGAYGYTF. The CDR3 region has the DNA TGCAGCGTTGATCCAGGGGCCTATGGCTACACCTTC.